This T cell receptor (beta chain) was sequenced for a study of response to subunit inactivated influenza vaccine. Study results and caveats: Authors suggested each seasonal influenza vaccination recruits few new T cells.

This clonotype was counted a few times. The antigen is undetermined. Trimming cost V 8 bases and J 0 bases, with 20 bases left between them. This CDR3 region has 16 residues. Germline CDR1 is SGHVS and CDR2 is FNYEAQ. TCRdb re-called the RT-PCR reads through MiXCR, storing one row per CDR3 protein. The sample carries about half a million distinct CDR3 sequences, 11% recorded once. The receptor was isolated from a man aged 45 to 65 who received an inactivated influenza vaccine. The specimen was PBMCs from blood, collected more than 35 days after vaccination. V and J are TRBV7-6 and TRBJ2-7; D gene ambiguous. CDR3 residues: CASLPIEAPPSYEQYF. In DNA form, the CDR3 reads TGTGCCAGCCTACCTATAGAGGCTCCCCCCTCCTACGAGCAGTACTTC.